These T cell receptor beta chains were read from a single sample in a study of T cell responses to AZD1222 COVID-19 vaccine. The method was immunoSEQ multiplex PCR; TCRdb's version includes in-frame clones alone and lacks a portion of them. The table lists 60,000 to 80,000 clones, 70% to 90% of them singletons, with approximately 5% in the top ten. The source was peripheral blood, collected on day 0 of AZD1222 vaccination. The receptors stem from an adult in good health. Each CDR3 is given with its conserved first and last residue. Fields, in order: D gene, J gene, clone size, V gene, CDR3 protein, CDR3 DNA. D genes are given only for firm matches. Expanded clones are given a class, and other clones once, few, many or no size at all.

.	TRBJ1-6	.	TRBV5-6	CASSLTFNSPLHF	TGTGCCAGCAGCTTGACGTTCAACTCACCCCTCCACTTT
TRBD1	TRBJ1-2	.	TRBV6-5	CASTLLDRGLGGYTF	TGTGCCAGCACCCTCCTTGACAGGGGGCTTGGTGGCTACACCTTC
.	TRBJ1-1	.	TRBV5-1	CASSPAQGNTEAFF	TGCGCCAGCAGCCCGGCTCAGGGAAACACTGAAGCTTTCTTT
.	TRBJ2-1	.	TRBV7-9	CASSLEVGASYNEQFF	TGTGCCAGCAGCCTGGAAGTAGGCGCCTCCTACAATGAGCAGTTCTTC
.	TRBJ2-1	.	TRBV5-1	CASSKGLNNEQFF	TGCGCCAGCAGCAAGGGCCTTAACAATGAGCAGTTCTTC
.	TRBJ2-7	once	TRBV3-1/TRBV3-2	CASSHGPMGEQYF	TGTGCCAGCAGCCACGGCCCCATGGGGGAGCAGTACTTC
.	TRBJ1-2	.	TRBV7-8	CASSFETGTLGGYTF	TGTGCCAGCAGCTTTGAGACCGGGACATTGGGGGGCTACACCTTC
TRBD1	TRBJ1-1	.	TRBV7-9	CASSLGQGSGNTEAFF	TGTGCCAGCAGCTTAGGACAGGGGAGTGGAAACACTGAAGCTTTCTTT
TRBD1	TRBJ2-1	.	TRBV7-8	CASSLRPDRGDEQFF	TGTGCCAGCAGCTTACGCCCAGACAGGGGCGATGAGCAGTTCTTC
.	TRBJ2-7	.	TRBV7-9	CASSLGQTWAEQYF	TGTGCCAGCAGCTTAGGTCAGACCTGGGCCGAGCAGTACTTC
.	TRBJ1-3	.	TRBV5-1	CASSYDSSGNTIYF	TGCGCCAGCAGCTACGACAGCTCTGGAAACACCATATATTTT
.	TRBJ1-1	.	TRBV29-1	CSVVSPVLGTNTEAFF	TGCAGCGTTGTATCCCCAGTACTGGGAACGAACACTGAAGCTTTCTTT
.	TRBJ2-1	.	TRBV3-1/TRBV3-2	CASSRLQGNEQFF	TGTGCCAGCAGCCGCCTACAGGGAAATGAGCAGTTCTTC
TRBD2	TRBJ2-5	.	TRBV7-2	CASSFEWRGGRETQYF	TGTGCCAGCAGCTTTGAGTGGCGGGGGGGCCGGGAGACCCAGTACTTC
TRBD1	TRBJ1-5	.	TRBV2	CASMGQGTAQPQHF	TGTGCCAGCATGGGACAGGGGACCGCTCAGCCCCAGCATTTT
TRBD2	TRBJ2-5	.	TRBV3-1/TRBV3-2	CASSQGRTSGGQETQYF	TGTGCCAGCAGCCAAGGTCGGACTAGCGGGGGGCAAGAGACCCAGTACTTC
TRBD1	TRBJ2-4	.	TRBV15	CATSRGKDRGLNIQYF	TGTGCCACCAGCAGAGGGAAGGACAGGGGGCTTAACATTCAGTACTTC
.	TRBJ1-2	.	TRBV4-2	CASSQALGADPGRGYTF	TGTGCCAGCAGCCAAGCGTTGGGGGCGGACCCAGGTCGTGGCTACACCTTC
.	TRBJ1-1	.	TRBV12-3/TRBV12-4	CASSYGIGVLAFF	TGTGCCAGCAGTTACGGGATCGGGGTGTTAGCTTTCTTT
.	TRBJ2-2	.	TRBV5-1	CASSLDGNTGELFF	TGCGCCAGCAGCTTGGACGGGAACACCGGGGAGCTGTTTTTT
.	TRBJ1-2	.	TRBV6-6	CASSQTGTYGYTF	TGTGCCAGCAGCCAAACAGGGACCTATGGCTACACCTTC
TRBD1	TRBJ2-2	.	TRBV28	CASRKDRVGPGELFF	TGTGCCAGCAGAAAGGACAGGGTGGGCCCCGGGGAGCTGTTTTTT
.	TRBJ2-3	.	TRBV6-5	CASSYRLLATDTQYF	TGTGCCAGCAGTTATAGGCTTTTAGCCACAGATACGCAGTATTTT
.	TRBJ2-3	.	TRBV15	CATGTPEEDTQYF	TGTGCCACCGGGACTCCAGAGGAAGATACGCAGTATTTT
.	TRBJ1-3	.	TRBV5-4	CASSLGGSGWAAIGNTIYF	TGTGCCAGCAGCCTAGGTGGAAGCGGTTGGGCGGCCATCGGAAACACCATATATTTT
.	TRBJ1-3	.	TRBV9	CASSVRGNSGNTIYF	TGTGCCAGCAGCGTAAGGGGGAACTCTGGAAACACCATATATTTT
.	TRBJ2-7	once	TRBV10-3	CAISEGAGQSYEQYF	TGTGCCATCAGTGAGGGGGCGGGGCAATCCTACGAGCAGTACTTC
.	TRBJ2-1	.	TRBV7-3	CASSPRVGGDTYNEQFF	TGTGCCAGCAGCCCTCGAGTTGGCGGGGACACCTACAATGAGCAGTTCTTC
TRBD2	TRBJ2-1	.	TRBV4-1	CASSQAGTRAYNEQFF	TGCGCCAGCAGCCAAGCCGGGACTAGGGCCTACAATGAGCAGTTCTTC
.	TRBJ2-1	.	TRBV5-1	CASSLGNTMINEQFF	TGCGCCAGCAGCTTGGGGAATACCATGATCAATGAGCAGTTCTTC
TRBD1	TRBJ2-1	.	TRBV5-1	CASSLLPGRTGLYNEQFF	TGCGCCAGCAGCTTGCTACCTGGACGGACAGGGCTCTACAATGAGCAGTTCTTC
TRBD1	TRBJ1-1	.	TRBV9	CASSKQGGRAFF	TGTGCCAGCAGCAAACAGGGGGGTAGGGCTTTCTTT
TRBD1	TRBJ1-4	once	TRBV15	CATNKDRGRGDEKLFF	TGTGCCACCAACAAAGACAGGGGTCGAGGAGATGAAAAACTGTTTTTT
.	TRBJ1-5	.	TRBV23-1	CASSLSRNQPQHF	TGCGCCAGCAGTCTCTCCCGCAATCAGCCCCAGCATTTT
TRBD2	TRBJ2-1	.	TRBV10-3	CAISSGGTYNEQFF	TGTGCCATCAGTAGCGGGGGGACCTACAATGAGCAGTTCTTC
TRBD1	TRBJ2-5	.	TRBV27	CASRGTGRETQYF	TGTGCCAGCAGGGGGACAGGGAGAGAGACCCAGTACTTC
.	TRBJ1-5	.	TRBV27	CASSLTVGSNQPQHF	TGTGCCAGCAGTTTGACAGTGGGGAGCAATCAGCCCCAGCATTTT
.	TRBJ2-2	.	TRBV7-3	CASSSGTWNTGELFF	TGTGCCAGCAGCTCCGGGACATGGAACACCGGGGAGCTGTTTTTT
.	TRBJ2-7	.	TRBV18	CASSPGGLLGEQYF	TGTGCCAGCTCACCAGGGGGCCTACTTGGGGAGCAGTACTTC
.	TRBJ1-1	.	TRBV18	CASSPGGRDTEAFF	TGTGCCAGCTCACCGGGGGGGAGGGACACTGAAGCTTTCTTT
TRBD1	TRBJ2-3	.	TRBV6-4	CASSPGQGAVDTQYF	TGTGCCAGCAGTCCGGGACAGGGCGCTGTAGATACGCAGTATTTT
.	TRBJ2-7	.	TRBV15	CATSGEWGRSYEQYF	TGTGCCACCAGCGGCGAGTGGGGGCGATCCTACGAGCAGTACTTC
TRBD2	TRBJ2-5	.	TRBV12-5	CASGLDLLAGVSETQYF	TGTGCTAGTGGTTTGGATCTACTAGCGGGGGTTTCTGAGACCCAGTACTTC
.	TRBJ1-2	few	TRBV9	CASSVGQYGYTF	TGTGCCAGCAGCGTAGGCCAGTATGGCTACACCTTC